A single sample gave rise to the 25 T cell receptor beta chains below, sequenced in a study of identical twins. A single record per CDR3 protein comes from TCRdb applying MiXCR to the 5' RACE reads. The data hold some 250,000 distinct CDR3 sequences, with roughly 12% observed a single time. Separately, the same data were catalogued under a study of yellow fever vaccine responses in identical twins.

The sequencing sample was made of memory (CD45RO+) T cells sorted from blood. The source of these receptors is a woman aged 18-29 years in good health.

This clonotype was recorded a few times. J is TRBJ2-1 and V is TRBV7-2; D uncertain. This CDR3 is 15 amino acids long. Trimming took 3 bases from V and 2 from J, leaving 11 bases between them. Per germline, CDR1 SGHTA and CDR2 FQGNSA. CDR3 in amino acids: CASSFSGGAYNEQFF. DNA for the CDR3: TGTGCCAGCAGCTTCTCTGGCGGAGCCTACAATGAGCAGTTCTTC.

This clonotype was detected ten times or more. The chain uses TRBV29-1 and TRBJ2-7; 11 positions agree with TRBD2. The trim removed 6 bases at V and 4 bases at J, leaving 5 bases unmatched. The CDR3 sequence is 13 residues long. Germline V gene sequence: CDR1 SQVTM, CDR2 ANQGSEA. CDR3 in DNA: TGCAGCGTGTCTAGCGGGAGGAGTTACGAGCAGTACTTC. This gives the protein CSVSSGRSYEQYF.

The rearrangement links TRBV6-2 or TRBV6-3 to TRBJ1-1; D not resolved. The CDR3 loop spans 13 amino acids. Germline CDR1 MNHEY, CDR2 SVGEGT. Trimming took 7 bases from V and 1 from J, leaving 10 bases between them. CDR3: CASKHRQNTEAFF. The CDR3 DNA follows: TGTGCCAGCAAACACCGACAGAACACTGAAGCTTTCTTT.

This clonotype has more than one count but fewer than ten. V and J are TRBV6-5 and TRBJ2-1; TRBD1 matches at 9 bases. CDR3 length: 18 residues. V was pared by 0 bases and J by 11 bases, with 17 bases of the junction left unmatched. Germline V gives CDR1 MNHEY, CDR2 SVGAGI. The CDR3 bases are TGTGCCAGCAGTTACTCGACAGGGGGGGACTCGGGTGCAATTAAGCAGTTCTTC. It translates to CASSYSTGGDSGAIKQFF.

This clonotype was seen a handful of times. The chain's CDR3 is CASTPLLQETQYF. The CDR3 coding sequence is TGTGCCAGCACCCCGCTCCTACAAGAGACCCAGTACTTC. This chain connects TRBV7-8 to TRBJ2-5; D ambiguous. CDR1 and CDR2 (germline): SGHVS, FQNEAQ. The length of the CDR3 is 13 residues. Trimming left V 7 bases short and J 2 bases short, with 11 bases between.

The chain uses TRBV7-9 and TRBJ2-7, with 11 bases fitting TRBD1. The germline gives CDR1 SEHNR, CDR2 FQNEAQ (reference sequence). J was trimmed by 5 bases and V by 5 bases; bases with no gene match: 5. This CDR3 comprises 14 residues. CDR3: CASSTRTGGDEQYF. In DNA form, the CDR3 reads TGTGCCAGCAGCACCCGGACAGGGGGCGACGAGCAGTACTTC.

This clonotype was seen more than once but under ten times. V gene TRBV5-1 combines with J gene TRBJ2-1, with 12 positions matching TRBD2. CDR3 length: 16 amino acids. The germline V gene encodes CDR1 SGHRS and CDR2 YFSETQ. The ends lost 2 bases at V and 7 bases at J; junction bases unmatched: 7. CDR3: CASSFASGRAENEQFF. The CDR3 coding sequence is TGCGCCAGCAGCTTCGCTAGCGGGAGGGCAGAGAATGAGCAGTTCTTC.

This clonotype was counted at least ten times. V gene TRBV29-1 combines with J gene TRBJ2-3, with 7 bases that match TRBD2. Trimming at V came to 6 bases and at J to 5 bases, leaving 14 bases not matched to a gene. In germline, CDR1 is SQVTM, CDR2 ANQGSEA. This CDR3 is built from 15 residues. The CDR3: CSVQGRLALGDTQYF. The CDR3 nucleotides are TGCAGCGTACAAGGGCGACTAGCATTAGGAGATACGCAGTATTTT.

This clonotype was counted many times. V usage is TRBV7-9 and J usage is TRBJ1-2; D may be TRBD1 (6 bases). Trimming stripped 5 bases from V and 10 bases from J, with 14 bases between. Per germline, CDR1 SEHNR and CDR2 FQNEAQ (reference sequence). The CDR3 sequence is 12 residues long. CDR3 in amino acids: CASSPGAGSYTF. The CDR3 nucleotides are TGTGCCAGCAGCCCAGGGGCAGGCTCCTACACCTTC. Using reference TRBV7-9 and TRBJ1-2 for the parts outside the CDR3, the full variable domain is DTGVSQNPRHKITKRGQNVTFRCDPISEHNRLYWYRQTLGQGPEFLTYFQNEAQLEKSRLLSDRFSAERPKGSFSTLEIQRTEQGDSAMYLCASSPGAGSYTFGSGTRLTVV.

This clonotype was seen many times. The chain carries TRBV12-3 or TRBV12-4 and TRBJ2-1; no clear D gene. The V end was cut by 7 bases, the J end by 7 bases, with 8 bases between. The CDR3 has 11 amino acids. In DNA form, the CDR3 reads TGTGCCAGCACCCGTCAAAATGAGCAGTTCTTC. It is translated as CASTRQNEQFF.

J is TRBJ2-7 and V is TRBV3-1, with TRBD1 identical over 10 bases. Germline CDR1 LGHDT, CDR2 YNNKEL (reference sequence). Trimming took 7 bases from V and 6 from J; bases not matched to a gene: 6. This CDR3 is built from 13 residues. The CDR3 bases are TGTGCCAGCAAAGGACAGGGGGGGAGCGAGCAGTACTTC. Its protein product is CASKGQGGSEQYF.

The rearrangement uses TRBV27 and TRBJ2-7; D may be TRBD2 (5 bases). V lost 4 bases to trimming and J lost 2 bases, with 12 bases between them. CDR3 length: 14 residues. Germline V lookup: CDR1 MNHEY, CDR2 SMNVEV (reference sequence). CDR3: CASSSLDGTYEQYF. CDR3 bases: TGTGCCAGCAGTTCACTAGACGGCACCTACGAGCAGTACTTC.

The chain joins TRBV7-2 to TRBJ2-3; unclear D gene. The CDR3 is 13 residues long. V was cut by 1 base and J by 7 bases, with 9 bases left in between. CDR1 is SGHTA and CDR2 is FQGNSA in the germline V gene. CDR3 DNA: TGTGCCAGCAGCTTAGTACAGTCACATACGCAGTATTTT. Residues: CASSLVQSHTQYF.

This clonotype turned up a few times. The chain uses TRBV6-4 and TRBJ1-1, with 8 bases identical to TRBD1. Losses at the gene ends were 6 bases for V and 1 base for J; bases not matched to a gene: 4. The CDR3 sequence is 14 residues long. Germline V gives CDR1 MRHNA, CDR2 SNTAGT. CDR3 sequence: CASSPGQENTEAFF. The CDR3, as DNA: TGTGCCAGCAGCCCGGGACAGGAGAACACTGAAGCTTTCTTT.

The rearrangement links TRBV7-2 to TRBJ2-7; no clear D gene. The V gene lost 4 bases and the J gene lost 0 bases, with 10 bases spanning the gap. The CDR3 is made up of 14 amino acids. The germline V gene has CDR1 SGHTA and CDR2 FQGNSA. As DNA, the CDR3 is TGTGCCAGCAGCTCCAATCGGGTCTCCTACGAGCAGTACTTC. Its translation: CASSSNRVSYEQYF.

The chain has TRBV12-3 or TRBV12-4 and TRBJ2-7, with D hard to call. The CDR3 consists of 15 residues. Trimming stripped 4 bases from V and 4 bases from J, with 17 bases between. For the CDR3, the DNA is TGTGCCAGCAGTTCCGACACCACGGCGGTTTACGAGCAGTACTTC. As protein: CASSSDTTAVYEQYF.

This clonotype has at least ten counts. The chain employs TRBV20-1 and TRBJ2-3, with D perhaps matching TRBD1 (5 bases). The CDR3 extends over 15 amino acids. V lost 5 bases and J lost 4, with 19 bases in between. CDR1 is DFQATT, CDR2 SNEGSKA, per germline (reference sequence). The CDR3 DNA is TGCAGTGCTCCTGCTGCCAGGGCTGGACCAGATACGCAGTATTTT. Protein: CSAPAARAGPDTQYF.

This clonotype was detected ten times or more. V and J are TRBV2 and TRBJ2-1, with a weak D call TRBD1 (6 bases). Deletions cut 0 bases from V and 12 bases from J, with 24 bases between. This CDR3 is built from 17 residues. CDR1 and CDR2 from the germline V gene are SNHLY and FYNNEI. CDR3: CASSEARGQGMGGGQFF. The CDR3 DNA reads as TGTGCCAGCAGTGAAGCAAGAGGGCAGGGGATGGGTGGTGGGCAGTTCTTC. Based on the CDR3 plus reference TRBV2 and TRBJ2-1, the full variable domain is EPEVTQTPSHQVTQMGQEVILRCVPISNHLYFYWYRQILGQKVEFLVSFYNNEISEKSEIFDDQFSVERPDGSNFTLKIRSTKLEDSAMYFCASSEARGQGMGGGQFFGPGTRLTVL.

The rearrangement links TRBV4-3 to TRBJ2-3, with 15 bases matching TRBD2. V dropped 1 base and J dropped 2; count of bases not matched to a gene: 1. This CDR3 contains 17 residues. The germline CDR1 and CDR2 sequences are LGHNA and YSLEER. The CDR3 DNA reads TGCGCCAGCAGCCAAGGGACTAGCGGGAGGGCCACAGATACGCAGTATTTT. Amino acids: CASSQGTSGRATDTQYF.

V gene TRBV5-1 combines with J gene TRBJ2-1; no clear D gene. The CDR3 extends over 14 amino acids. CDR1 and CDR2 (germline): SGHRS, YFSETQ. With 7 bases removed from V and 1 base from J, the gap between germline ends came to 12 bases. CDR3 residues: CASSIEFSYNEQFF. DNA of the CDR3: TGCGCCAGCTCCATCGAATTTTCCTACAATGAGCAGTTCTTC.

The chain recombines TRBV12-3 or TRBV12-4 with TRBJ2-7; perhaps D is TRBD1 or TRBD2 (6 bases each). V was shortened by 5 bases and J by 7 bases, with 12 bases between the two germline ends. The CDR3 runs to 12 residues. The DNA of the CDR3 is TGTGCCAGCAGTCCCAAGGGGGGTGAGCAGTACTTC. Translated: CASSPKGGEQYF.

The rearrangement uses TRBV2 and TRBJ2-1; a weak D match, TRBD2 (6 bases). The germline V and J ends were trimmed by 6 bases and 8 bases, with 11 bases remaining between them. This CDR3 region has 12 residues. Germline V gene data show CDR1 as SNHLY and CDR2 as FYNNEI. This CDR3 is CASSTGLYEQFF. The CDR3 DNA sequence: TGTGCCAGCAGCACGGGACTCTATGAGCAGTTCTTC.

J is TRBJ2-6 and V is TRBV6-2 or TRBV6-3; 7 nucleotides match TRBD1. The CDR3 extends over 17 amino acids. V trimming: 7 bases; J trimming: 0 bases; junction bases outside the gene matches: 9. CDR1 is MNHEY, CDR2 SVGEGT, per germline. CDR3 protein: CASKLDRAYSGANVLTF. The CDR3 DNA sequence: TGTGCCAGCAAACTTGACAGGGCTTACTCTGGGGCCAACGTCCTGACTTTC.

A few counts support this clonotype. The gene calls are TRBV5-1 and TRBJ2-7; no definite D call. V was trimmed by 0 bases and J by 0 bases, leaving 16 bases between them. Germline loops: CDR1 SGHRS, CDR2 YFSETQ. This CDR3 has 17 amino acids. The chain's CDR3 is CASSLAVGDRHSYEQYF. The CDR3, as DNA: TGCGCCAGCAGCTTGGCCGTTGGGGATCGACACTCCTACGAGCAGTACTTC. The whole variable domain, remainder taken from reference TRBV5-1 and TRBJ2-7, is KAGVTQTPRYLIKTRGQQVTLSCSPISGHRSVSWYQQTPGQGLQFLFEYFSETQRNKGNFPGRFSGRQFSNSRSEMNVSTLELGDSALYLCASSLAVGDRHSYEQYFGPGTRLTVT.

In its sample, this clonotype was seen many times. The J gene is TRBJ2-3, the V gene TRBV20-1, with unresolved D. Trimming took off 0 bases at V and 1 base at J, with 8 bases between the two ends. Germline V gene lookup returns CDR1 DFQATT and CDR2 SNEGSKA (reference sequence). CDR3 size: 14 residues. Here the CDR3 reads CSARDPGRTDTQYF. The CDR3 nucleotides read TGCAGTGCTAGAGATCCCGGTCGCACAGATACGCAGTATTTT.